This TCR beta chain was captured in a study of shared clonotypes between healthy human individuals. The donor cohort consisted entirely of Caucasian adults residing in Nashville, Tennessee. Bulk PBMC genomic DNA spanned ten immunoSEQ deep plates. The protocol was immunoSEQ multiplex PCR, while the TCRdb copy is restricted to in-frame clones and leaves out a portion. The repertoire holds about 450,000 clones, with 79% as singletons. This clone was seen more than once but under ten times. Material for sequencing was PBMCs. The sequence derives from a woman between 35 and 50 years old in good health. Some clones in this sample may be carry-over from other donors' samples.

In nucleotides, the CDR3 is TGTGCCAGCTCACCACGGGCCCTTTCGGAGCCCCAGCATTTT. This codes for CASSPRALSEPQHF. The V gene is TRBV18, the J gene TRBJ1-5, with D uncertain. The V and J ends lost 1 base and 8 bases respectively, with 12 bases between them. Germline V gene lookup returns CDR1 KGHSH and CDR2 LQKENI. This CDR3 is 14 amino acids long.